A single sample is the source of the 20 T cell receptor beta chains below, sequenced in a study of blood T cell repertoires in COVID-19. Profiled with immunoSEQ multiplex PCR; TCRdb holds only in-frame clones, not every one. The data contain approximately 280,000 clones, approximately 85% of them singletons. The sample was peripheral blood. All receptors derive from a man aged 50-59 years with active or convalescent COVID-19.

The V and J genes are TRBV3-1 (or the pseudogene TRBV3-2) and TRBJ1-2; D is ambiguous. The CDR3 totals 14 residues. The V end was cut by 0 bases, the J end by 1 base, with 6 bases between. Germline V gives CDR1 LGHDT, CDR2 YNNKEL (reference sequence). The CDR3 loop is CASSQDTDNYGYTF. CDR3 bases: TGTGCCAGCAGCCAAGATACAGATAACTATGGCTACACCTTC.

The chain joins TRBV5-6 to TRBJ1-2; D unclear. The V gene's germline CDR1 is SGHDT and CDR2 YYEEEE. The CDR3 is 13 residues long. V lost 0 bases and J 12 bases, leaving 15 bases between the germline ends. The CDR3 sequence is CASSLGAGVENTF. The CDR3 nucleotides are TGTGCCAGCAGCTTGGGAGCGGGCGTTGAGAACACCTTC.

This clone turned up a few times. The chain couples TRBV9 to TRBJ2-3, with TRBD2 identical over 8 bases. Per the germline V gene, CDR1 is SGDLS and CDR2 is YYNGEE. The CDR3 runs 14 residues. V gave up 3 bases and J gave up 3 bases; unmatched junction bases: 3. CDR3 protein: CASSGRLATDTQYF. The CDR3, as DNA: TGTGCCAGCAGCGGTCGACTAGCGACAGATACGCAGTATTTT.

This chain joins TRBV30 and TRBJ1-3; perhaps TRBD1 as D (5 bases). Trimming took off 0 bases at V and 2 bases at J, with 17 bases between the two ends. This CDR3 contains 17 residues. Germline-derived CDR1 and CDR2 are GTSNPN and SVGIG (reference sequence). CDR3 in DNA: TGTGCCTGGAGTGTACGGGGAGGGGTACGGACTGGAAACACCATATATTTT. Translating it yields CAWSVRGGVRTGNTIYF.

This chain joins TRBV2 and TRBJ1-6; 7 bases line up with TRBD1. V shed 11 bases and J 7 bases; nucleotides not matched to a gene: 8. CDR3 length: 13 residues. CDR1 SNHLY and CDR2 FYNNEI come from the germline V gene. CDR3: CASTGQINSPLHF. The CDR3 DNA is TGTGCCTCGACGGGACAGATAAATTCACCCCTCCACTTT.

This clone occurred a few times. CDR3 region: CASSFDRDQPQHF. The CDR3 DNA follows: TGTGCCAGCAGCTTTGACAGGGATCAGCCCCAGCATTTT. The chain recombines TRBV7-8 with TRBJ1-5, with 7 positions matching TRBD1. Germline trimming cut 3 bases from V and 5 bases from J; bases unmatched to any gene: 1. Germline CDR1 is SGHVS and CDR2 is FQNEAQ. The CDR3 is 13 residues long.

The chain is built from TRBV28 and TRBJ1-6; TRBD1 agrees at 7 bases. The CDR3 runs 15 residues. The V segment lost 3 bases and the J segment 8 bases; nucleotides outside the gene matches: 7. CDR1 is MDHEN and CDR2 is SYDVKM in the germline V gene. CDR3 sequence (DNA): TGTGCCAGCAGTTTCCAGCAGGGGGTTCATTCACCCCTCCACTTT. This sequence encodes CASSFQQGVHSPLHF.

V is TRBV7-8 and J is TRBJ2-3; 9 bases are shared with TRBD2. Trimming cost V 1 base and J 2 bases; bases outside gene matches: 4. The CDR3 contains 16 residues. CDR1 is SGHVS and CDR2 is FQNEAQ in the germline V gene. CDR3 sequence: CASSLGAGGPTDTQYF. The CDR3 nucleotides are TGTGCCAGCAGCTTAGGAGCGGGAGGACCCACAGATACGCAGTATTTT.

In DNA form, the CDR3 reads TGTGCCAGCAGCTTAAACCAGGGGGACTATGAGCAGTTCTTC. It translates to CASSLNQGDYEQFF. V and J are TRBV11-2 and TRBJ2-1, with D maybe TRBD1 (7 bases). Looked up from germline, CDR1 is SGHAT and CDR2 is FQNNGV. Trimming shortened V by 2 bases and J by 8 bases, and 13 bases separated the two germline ends. The CDR3 has 14 amino acids.

The chain links TRBV28 to TRBJ2-7, with 7 bases lining up with TRBD1. The CDR3 is 14 amino acids. CDR1 MDHEN and CDR2 SYDVKM come from the germline V gene. Trimming cost V 6 bases and J 2 bases; bases outside gene matches: 7. CDR3 residues: CASSDQGVPYEQYF. The CDR3 DNA follows: TGTGCCAGCAGCGATCAGGGGGTCCCCTACGAGCAGTACTTC.

This chain joins TRBV30 and TRBJ1-1; 12 nucleotides align to TRBD1. V was pared by 0 bases and J by 1 base, with 9 bases of the junction left unmatched. The CDR3 runs to 18 residues. Germline CDR1 and CDR2: GTSNPN and SVGIG (reference sequence). In nucleotides, the CDR3 is TGTGCCTGGAGTGTTGGGGACAGGGGGCTTCGCGGGAACACTGAAGCTTTCTTT. Its translation: CAWSVGDRGLRGNTEAFF.

The gene calls are TRBV5-6 and TRBJ2-1, with D possibly matching TRBD2 (5 bases). Germline loops: CDR1 SGHDT, CDR2 YYEEEE. Trimming took off 4 bases at V and 6 bases at J, with 17 bases between the two ends. This CDR3 spans 15 amino acids. This chain's CDR3 is CASSPGPPGLNEQFF. In DNA, the CDR3 is TGTGCCAGCAGCCCCGGTCCCCCTGGACTCAATGAGCAGTTCTTC.

The genes are TRBV5-1 and TRBJ2-1; TRBD2 aligns across 12 bases. CDR1 is SGHRS and CDR2 is YFSETQ in the germline V gene. The CDR3 length is 15 residues. J lost 9 bases, V lost 3 bases, and 7 bases had no gene match. The DNA of the CDR3 is TGCGCCAGCAGCTCCCTAGCGGGAGGGCCCCCTGAGCAGTTCTTC. Translating gives CASSSLAGGPPEQFF. Drawing the rest from reference TRBV5-1 and TRBJ2-1, the complete variable domain is KAGVTQTPRYLIKTRGQQVTLSCSPISGHRSVSWYQQTPGQGLQFLFEYFSETQRNKGNFPGRFSGRQFSNSRSEMNVSTLELGDSALYLCASSSLAGGPPEQFFGPGTRLTVL.

The CDR3 region has the DNA TGTGCCACCAGCAGAGACACATATGGGCGTACGCAGTATTTT. This encodes CATSRDTYGRTQYF. J is TRBJ2-3 and V is TRBV15; no firm D call. Germline-derived CDR1 and CDR2 are LNHNV and YYDKDF (reference sequence). V was shortened by 0 bases and J by 8 bases, with 12 bases between the two germline ends. This CDR3 contains 14 residues. The entire variable domain, with the rest obtained from reference TRBV15 and TRBJ2-3, is as follows: DAMVIQNPRYQVTQFGKPVTLSCSQTLNHNVMYWYQQKSSQAPKLLFHYYDKDFNNEADTPDNFQSRRPNTSFCFLDIRSPGLGDTAMYLCATSRDTYGRTQYFGPGTRLTVL.

This chain uses TRBV20-1 with TRBJ1-2; D is perhaps TRBD1 (5 bases). The CDR3 totals 11 residues. V lost 7 bases and J lost 4, with 10 bases in between. Germline V lookup: CDR1 DFQATT, CDR2 SNEGSKA (reference sequence). In DNA form, the CDR3 reads TGCAGTGGGACACCAACCTATGGCTACACCTTC. It specifies CSGTPTYGYTF.

The chain recombines TRBV6-7 with TRBJ2-1; 15 bases agree with TRBD2. TRBV6-7 is given ORF status, its function remaining uncertain. This CDR3 contains 21 residues. V shed 1 base, J shed 4 bases, and the junction held 14 bases outside the gene matches. The CDR3: CASSYYEGLAGGAIDYNEQFF. The CDR3, as DNA: TGTGCCAGCAGTTACTATGAGGGACTAGCGGGAGGAGCCATCGATTACAATGAGCAGTTCTTC.

The chain employs TRBV25-1 and TRBJ2-2, with a possible D match to TRBD1 (6 bases). The CDR3 is made up of 14 amino acids. From germline, CDR1 is MGHDK and CDR2 SYGVNS. Trimming took 6 bases from V and 8 from J, leaving 16 bases between them. The CDR3 reads CASRETGLGGELFF. The CDR3 DNA is TGTGCCAGCAGAGAGACAGGTCTTGGGGGGGAGCTGTTTTTT. Variable domain in full (rest from reference TRBV25-1 and TRBJ2-2): EADIYQTPRYLVIGTGKKITLECSQTMGHDKMYWYQQDPGMELHLIHYSYGVNSTEKGDLSSESTVSRIRTEHFPLTLESARPSHTSQYLCASRETGLGGELFFGEGSRLTVL.

This clone was recorded once. CDR3 bases: TGCGCCAGCAGTGACTTTGCGATGGGCGTAGGGGGAGTAAACTCCTACGAGCAGTACTTC. Its translation is CASSDFAMGVGGVNSYEQYF. This chain uses TRBV10-2 with TRBJ2-7; possible D gene TRBD1, 6 bases. V was trimmed by 3 bases and J by 0 bases, leaving 27 bases between them. Germline CDR1 reads WSHSY; CDR2 reads SAAADI. The CDR3 extends over 20 amino acids.

V gene TRBV4-1 combines with J gene TRBJ1-4; 7 positions match TRBD1. Germline loops: CDR1 MGHRA, CDR2 YSYEKL. The trim removed 2 bases at V and 1 base at J, leaving 1 base unmatched. This CDR3 is built from 15 residues. CDR3 nucleotide sequence: TGCGCCAGCAGCCAACGACAGGGAACTAATGAAAAACTGTTTTTT. Translation gives CASSQRQGTNEKLFF.

This chain uses TRBV30 with TRBJ2-7; perhaps TRBD2 as D (7 bases). This CDR3 comprises 17 residues. The ends were cut back, 4 bases at V and 2 bases at J, with 24 bases in the middle. Germline V gives CDR1 GTSNPN, CDR2 SVGIG (reference sequence). For the CDR3, the DNA is TGTGCCTGGACGGGTTCAGGCGAGGGGGGGGCCCCCTACGAGCAGTACTTC. It translates to CAWTGSGEGGAPYEQYF.